A single sample is the source of the 20 T cell receptor beta chains below, sequenced in a study of neurological immune-mediated disorders. TCRdb fed the 5' RACE reads into MiXCR, producing one record per CDR3 protein. Among tens of thousands of distinct CDR3 sequences listed, under 9.5% were seen once. The sequenced sample was PBMCs. These receptors all come from a woman aged 40 to 50 in good health.

This clonotype was recorded many times. This rearrangement joins TRBV4-3 to TRBJ2-3, with 10 nucleotides matching TRBD1. Trimming at V came to 3 bases and at J to 2 bases, leaving 2 bases not matched to a gene. The CDR3 runs to 15 residues. CDR1 and CDR2 from the germline V gene are LGHNA and YSLEER. CDR3 DNA: TGCGCCAGCAGCCACGGGACAGGGGCCACAGATACGCAGTATTTT. Its protein product is CASSHGTGATDTQYF.

This clonotype was counted many times. The chain has TRBV5-4 and TRBJ2-2; 16 bases line up with TRBD2. Per the germline V gene, CDR1 is SGHNT and CDR2 is YYREEE (reference sequence). With 4 bases clipped from V and 8 bases from J, the junction kept 5 bases outside the gene matches. This CDR3 has 16 amino acids. Here the CDR3 DNA reads TGTGCCAGCAGCGGGGGACTAGCGGGAGGGCAAGGGGAGCTGTTTTTT. Protein: CASSGGLAGGQGELFF.

This clonotype was seen ten or more times. V usage is TRBV7-2 and J usage is TRBJ1-2; the match to TRBD1 covers 9 bases. The trim removed 5 bases at V and 5 bases at J, leaving 9 bases unmatched. The CDR3 is made up of 15 amino acids. Germline V CDR1 and CDR2: SGHTA, FQGNSA. CDR3 loop: CASSPTGGSLYGYTF. For the CDR3, the DNA is TGTGCCAGCAGCCCGACAGGGGGTTCCCTATATGGCTACACCTTC.

This clonotype was seen at least ten times. The CDR3 sequence: CASSWRETQYF. The CDR3 DNA reads TGTGCCAGCTCCTGGAGGGAGACCCAGTACTTC. The rearrangement uses TRBV6-2 or TRBV6-3 and TRBJ2-5; D is possibly TRBD2 (5 bases). This CDR3 is 11 amino acids long. V lost 8 bases, J lost 5 bases, and 9 bases lay in between. Germline V lookup: CDR1 MNHEY, CDR2 SVGEGT.

This clonotype was picked up many times. The rearrangement joins TRBV9 to TRBJ1-5; 10 nucleotides match TRBD1. The V gene's germline CDR1 is SGDLS and CDR2 YYNGEE. The V gene end was trimmed by 2 bases and the J gene end by 5 bases; junction bases not matched to a gene: 4. The CDR3 length is 15 residues. This CDR3 is CASSVTGGADQPQHF. The CDR3 DNA reads as TGTGCCAGCAGCGTGACAGGGGGCGCGGATCAGCCCCAGCATTTT.

This clonotype was observed at least ten times. This rearrangement joins TRBV5-1 to TRBJ1-2, with 7 positions matching TRBD1. Germline V gives CDR1 SGHRS, CDR2 YFSETQ. The CDR3 sequence is 13 residues long. V was pared by 0 bases and J by 6 bases, with 2 bases of the junction left unmatched. The CDR3 coding sequence is TGCGCCAGCAGCTTGGGAGGGGGCGATGGCTACACCTTC. Its translation: CASSLGGGDGYTF.

This clonotype came up many times. The chain combines TRBV5-1 with TRBJ1-2; 8 bases are a match to TRBD1. J was trimmed by 2 bases and V by 3 bases; bases with no gene match: 3. The length of the CDR3 is 14 residues. Per germline, CDR1 SGHRS and CDR2 YFSETQ. The CDR3 sequence: CASSSTGENYGYTF. The CDR3, as DNA: TGCGCCAGCAGCTCGACAGGGGAGAACTATGGCTACACCTTC.

The table lists this clonotype with many counts. The chain combines TRBV28 with TRBJ2-1, with TRBD2 matching over 12 bases. The CDR3 has 17 amino acids. The ends lost 6 bases at V and 0 bases at J; junction bases unmatched: 6. Germline lookup yields CDR1 MDHEN and CDR2 SYDVKM. As DNA, the CDR3 is TGTGCCAGCAGACCGGGACTAGCGGGCCACTCCTACAATGAGCAGTTCTTC. It codes for CASRPGLAGHSYNEQFF.

This clonotype was seen only a few times. This chain joins TRBV7-8 and TRBJ2-2; perhaps TRBD1 as D (6 bases). Germline V gives CDR1 SGHVS, CDR2 FQNEAQ. This CDR3 is built from 15 residues. Trimming cost V 5 bases and J 6 bases, with 16 bases left between them. The CDR3 region has the DNA TGTGCCAGCAGCCTAACAGCCCCAGGGGCCGGGGAGCTGTTTTTT. This encodes CASSLTAPGAGELFF.

This clonotype was seen repeatedly, ten times or more. This chain joins TRBV7-9 and TRBJ1-6; 9 bases align to TRBD1. V dropped 5 bases and J dropped 8; count of bases not matched to a gene: 16. Per germline, CDR1 SEHNR and CDR2 FQNEAQ (reference sequence). The length of the CDR3 is 18 residues. CDR3 loop: CASSPWSGTGPSYSPLHF. The DNA of the CDR3 is TGTGCCAGCAGCCCTTGGTCCGGGACAGGGCCCTCCTATTCACCCCTCCACTTT.

This clonotype appeared many times. This rearrangement joins TRBV20-1 to TRBJ1-1; no reliable D call. The CDR3 loop spans 13 amino acids. The V gene's germline CDR1 is DFQATT and CDR2 SNEGSKA (reference sequence). The V end lost 6 bases, the J end lost 1 base, and 12 bases lay between the germline ends. The CDR3 DNA reads as TGCAGTGCCCCTTCGACGGCGAACACTGAAGCTTTCTTT. Its protein product is CSAPSTANTEAFF.

This clonotype showed up many times. The V and J genes are TRBV29-1 and TRBJ2-1; 7 bases match TRBD1. Germline loops: CDR1 SQVTM, CDR2 ANQGSEA. CDR3 length: 14 residues. J gave up 2 bases and V 6 bases, and 7 bases lay outside the gene matches. The CDR3 nucleotides read TGCAGCGTGGGCCGGGACAGCACCTACAATGAGCAGTTCTTC. Amino acids: CSVGRDSTYNEQFF.

This clonotype was counted many times. The chain recombines TRBV27 with TRBJ2-1, with TRBD2 matching over 9 bases. The CDR3 length is 14 residues. The trim removed 1 base at V and 10 bases at J, leaving 5 bases unmatched. Germline V CDR1 and CDR2: MNHEY, SMNVEV (reference sequence). Here the CDR3 DNA reads TGTGCCAGCAGTTTATTCGGACTAGCGTTGGAGCAGTTCTTC. This sequence encodes CASSLFGLALEQFF.

This clonotype came up many times. The J gene is TRBJ1-1, the V gene TRBV27; tentative D call: TRBD1 (6 bases). V lost 8 bases to trimming and J lost 5 bases, with 18 bases between them. There are 14 residues in the CDR3. Germline CDR1 and CDR2: MNHEY and SMNVEV (reference sequence). CDR3 nucleotide sequence: TGTGCCAGCGGAGTAACAGGGAAGGGGACTGAAGCTTTCTTT. This codes for CASGVTGKGTEAFF.

This chain joins TRBV9 and TRBJ1-4; no clear D gene. Between the trimmed V and J ends, which lost 0 bases and 5 bases, there was a span of 14 bases. There are 16 residues in the CDR3. The germline gives CDR1 SGDLS, CDR2 YYNGEE. CDR3 sequence: CASSVADGRVNEKLFF. The CDR3 DNA follows: TGTGCCAGCAGCGTAGCGGACGGACGGGTAAATGAAAAACTGTTTTTT.

This clonotype appeared many times. The CDR3 DNA is TGTGCCACCAGTGATAGGACCCTACCGGAGGGCTACACCTTC. Translating gives CATSDRTLPEGYTF. The chain uses TRBV24-1 and TRBJ1-2; no clear D gene. Between the trimmed V and J ends, which lost 3 bases and 8 bases, there was a span of 15 bases. The CDR3 has 14 residues. CDR1 and CDR2 from the germline V gene are KGHDR and SFDVKD.

Points on this clonotype: An end of the junction does not agree with germline; a read error may underlie this. The gene calls are TRBV28 and TRBJ2-7; 8 bases align to TRBD1. The CDR3 length is 13 residues. Germline-derived CDR1 and CDR2 are MDHEN and SYDVKM. The CDR3 region has the DNA TGTGCCAACAGGGGGACTCGGTCCTACGAGCAGTGCTTC. Its protein product is CANRGTRSYEQCF.

This clonotype was detected many times. This chain links TRBV5-1 with TRBJ1-2, with D possibly TRBD1 on 5 matching bases. V was clipped by 4 bases and J by 7 bases, with 23 bases between them. The germline CDR1 and CDR2 sequences are SGHRS and YFSETQ. This CDR3 contains 16 residues. In DNA, the CDR3 is TGCGCCAGCAGCCCCACCCAGGGTAATTGGAACACTGGCTACACCTTC. The encoded protein is CASSPTQGNWNTGYTF.

This clonotype has ten or more counts. The rearrangement uses TRBV30 and TRBJ2-7; D might be TRBD2 (5 bases). V lost 2 bases and J 2 bases, leaving 16 bases between the germline ends. Germline values: CDR1 GTSNPN, CDR2 SVGIG (reference sequence). The CDR3 is made up of 15 amino acids. The CDR3 coding sequence is TGTGCCTGGAGTACTACTAGGGTACCAACCTACGAGCAGTACTTC. Amino acids: CAWSTTRVPTYEQYF.

This clonotype was recorded many times. The rearrangement links TRBV28 to TRBJ2-1, with 8 bases aligning to TRBD1. Unmatched junction bases numbered 6, after V lost 2 bases and J lost 15 bases. CDR1 is MDHEN and CDR2 is SYDVKM in the germline V gene. The CDR3 runs to 12 residues. The CDR3 DNA sequence: TGTGCCAGCAGTTTAGGGAAACAGGGGGTGTTCTTC. This gives the protein CASSLGKQGVFF.